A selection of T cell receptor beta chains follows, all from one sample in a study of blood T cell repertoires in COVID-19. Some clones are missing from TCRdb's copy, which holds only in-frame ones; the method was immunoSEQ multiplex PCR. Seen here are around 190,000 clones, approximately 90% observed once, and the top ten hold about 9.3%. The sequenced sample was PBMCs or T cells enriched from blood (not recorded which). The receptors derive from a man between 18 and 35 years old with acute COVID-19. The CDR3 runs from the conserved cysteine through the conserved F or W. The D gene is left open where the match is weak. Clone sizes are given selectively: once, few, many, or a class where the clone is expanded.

CASSDGGRNPFF	TGTGCCAGCAGTGATGGAGGGAGGAACCCGTTCTTC	TRBV6-1	TRBJ2-1	12	.	.
CASSLGGMRETQYF	TGTGCCAGCAGCTTAGGCGGGATGAGGGAGACCCAGTACTTC	TRBV7-9	TRBJ2-5	14	.	.
CASKQRDSLEQYF	TGTGCCAGCAAGCAGCGGGATTCGTTGGAGCAGTACTTC	TRBV6-5	TRBJ2-7	13	TRBD2	once
CASSFGGGELFF	TGTGCCAGCAGCTTCGGAGGCGGGGAGCTGTTTTTT	TRBV7-9	TRBJ2-2	12	.	.
CASSAGDGTQYF	TGTGCCAGTAGTGCGGGGGATGGTACGCAGTATTTT	TRBV19	TRBJ2-3	12	TRBD2	.
CASMGLAYEQYF	TGTGCCAGCATGGGACTAGCCTACGAGCAGTACTTC	TRBV2	TRBJ2-7	12	TRBD2	.
CASTSHRAPIEQYF	TGTGCCAGCACATCCCACAGGGCCCCTATCGAGCAGTACTTC	TRBV28	TRBJ2-7	14	.	.
CASSLGRRTGGHYGYTF	TGTGCCAGCAGCTTAGGCCGTAGGACAGGGGGGCACTATGGCTACACCTTC	TRBV13	TRBJ1-2	17	TRBD1	.
CASSQDTGAYGYTF	TGTGCCAGCAGCCAAGACACAGGCGCCTATGGCTACACCTTC	TRBV3-1/TRBV3-2	TRBJ1-2	14	.	few
CASSPRDRFSPDTQYF	TGTGCCAGTAGTCCCCGGGACAGGTTCAGTCCAGATACGCAGTATTTT	TRBV19	TRBJ2-3	16	TRBD1	.
CASSAEGLSSYEQYF	TGTGCCAGCAGCGCAGAGGGTTTAAGCTCCTACGAGCAGTACTTC	TRBV9	TRBJ2-7	15	.	.
CASSAQGTGEETQYF	TGTGCCAGCAGTGCACAGGGGACTGGGGAAGAGACCCAGTACTTC	TRBV25-1	TRBJ2-5	15	.	.
CASTQGATSGRSTGELFF	TGTGCCAGTACCCAAGGGGCAACTAGCGGGAGGTCCACCGGGGAGCTGTTTTTT	TRBV19	TRBJ2-2	18	TRBD2	.
CASSEAGETGELFF	TGTGCCAGCAGTGAGGCGGGAGAGACCGGGGAGCTGTTTTTT	TRBV6-4	TRBJ2-2	14	TRBD2	many
CASSSGSLDNEQFF	TGTGCCAGCAGTAGCGGGAGTTTGGACAATGAGCAGTTCTTC	TRBV6-2/TRBV6-3	TRBJ2-1	14	TRBD2	.
CASGQSGPELFF	TGTGCCAGCGGACAGTCCGGGCCGGAGCTGTTTTTT	TRBV18	TRBJ2-2	12	.	.
CTSSQEVRRGFNNEQFF	TGCACCAGCAGCCAAGAAGTTAGGAGGGGTTTTAACAATGAGCAGTTCTTC	TRBV1	TRBJ2-1	17	.	.
CASSYLGQGTEAFF	TGTGCCAGCAGTTACCTAGGACAGGGCACTGAAGCTTTCTTT	TRBV28	TRBJ1-1	14	TRBD1	.
CATSDTTGGPGYTF	TGTGCCACCAGTGACACGACAGGGGGCCCTGGCTACACCTTC	TRBV24-1	TRBJ1-2	14	TRBD1	.
CASSLGAGSSGNTIYF	TGCGCCAGCAGCTTGGGGGCCGGTTCCTCTGGAAACACCATATATTTT	TRBV5-1	TRBJ1-3	16	.	.
CSVEAQGLREQYF	TGCAGCGTAGAGGCCCAGGGCTTGCGGGAGCAGTACTTC	TRBV29-1	TRBJ2-7	13	.	.
CSVERRGTGNTGELFF	TGCAGCGTTGAAAGGAGAGGGACAGGGAACACCGGGGAGCTGTTTTTT	TRBV29-1	TRBJ2-2	16	TRBD1	.
CASANAGEGDQPQHF	TGTGCCAGCGCCAACGCTGGGGAAGGGGATCAGCCCCAGCATTTT	TRBV27	TRBJ1-5	15	.	.
CASSPGQVNTEAFF	TGTGCCAGCAGCCCGGGACAGGTGAACACTGAAGCTTTCTTT	TRBV7-9	TRBJ1-1	14	TRBD1	.
CASSSGSLPIYEQYF	TGCGCCAGCTCCAGCGGGAGCCTCCCCATCTACGAGCAGTACTTC	TRBV4-1	TRBJ2-7	15	TRBD2	.
CASSLRLAGRGNEQFF	TGTGCCAGTAGTCTTCGACTAGCGGGGCGGGGGAATGAGCAGTTCTTC	TRBV19	TRBJ2-1	16	TRBD2	.
CAWSAPGQNTEAFF	TGTGCCTGGAGTGCTCCGGGACAGAACACTGAAGCTTTCTTT	TRBV30	TRBJ1-1	14	.	.
CASSFGSGAGPQHF	TGTGCCAGCAGTTTTGGTTCAGGAGCGGGGCCCCAGCATTTT	TRBV27	TRBJ1-5	14	.	few
CATRQNSNQPQHF	TGTGCCACCCGACAGAATAGCAATCAGCCCCAGCATTTT	TRBV27	TRBJ1-5	13	.	.
CASSPGGAGETQYF	TGTGCCAGCAGTCCAGGGGGCGCTGGGGAGACCCAGTACTTC	TRBV6-5	TRBJ2-5	14	TRBD1	once
CASSQDKLGSHNQPQHF	TGCGCCAGCAGCCAAGATAAGCTTGGTTCCCACAATCAGCCCCAGCATTTT	TRBV4-3	TRBJ1-5	17	.	.
CASSLGTEPNYGYTF	TGCGCCAGCAGCTTGGGAACAGAGCCTAACTATGGCTACACCTTC	TRBV5-1	TRBJ1-2	15	.	.
CASSQDWGQINTGELFF	TGCGCCAGCAGCCAAGACTGGGGACAGATAAACACCGGGGAGCTGTTTTTT	TRBV4-3	TRBJ2-2	17	TRBD1	few
CASSLDRGGSYEQYF	TGTGCCAGCAGCTTGGACAGGGGCGGCTCCTACGAGCAGTACTTC	TRBV11-3	TRBJ2-7	15	TRBD1	once
CASRLNYEQYF	TGTGCCAGCAGACTCAACTACGAGCAGTACTTC	TRBV12-3/TRBV12-4	TRBJ2-7	11	.	few
CASSLETSEYNEQFF	TGTGCCAGCAGCTTGGAGACTAGCGAGTACAATGAGCAGTTCTTC	TRBV5-8	TRBJ2-1	15	TRBD2	.
CASSFGSTQYF	TGTGCCAGCAGCTTTGGCTCGACCCAGTACTTC	TRBV5-4	TRBJ2-5	11	.	.
CASSPGTASEKLFF	TGTGCCAGCAGTCCCGGGACAGCTTCTGAAAAACTGTTTTTT	TRBV6-5	TRBJ1-4	14	TRBD1	.
CASSLRVGGARSYNEQFF	TGTGCCAGCAGCTTAAGGGTAGGTGGGGCCCGCTCCTACAATGAGCAGTTCTTC	TRBV7-8	TRBJ2-1	18	.	.
CASSPTRQNYNSPLHF	TGTGCCAGCAGCCCCACCAGACAGAACTATAATTCACCCCTCCACTTT	TRBV3-1/TRBV3-2	TRBJ1-6	16	.	.
CATSRDGLPAGYTF	TGTGCCACCAGCAGGGACGGACTCCCTGCCGGCTACACCTTC	TRBV15	TRBJ1-2	14	.	.
CASMTSGMGTQYF	TGTGCCAGCATGACTAGCGGGATGGGGACCCAGTACTTC	TRBV3-1/TRBV3-2	TRBJ2-5	13	TRBD2	.